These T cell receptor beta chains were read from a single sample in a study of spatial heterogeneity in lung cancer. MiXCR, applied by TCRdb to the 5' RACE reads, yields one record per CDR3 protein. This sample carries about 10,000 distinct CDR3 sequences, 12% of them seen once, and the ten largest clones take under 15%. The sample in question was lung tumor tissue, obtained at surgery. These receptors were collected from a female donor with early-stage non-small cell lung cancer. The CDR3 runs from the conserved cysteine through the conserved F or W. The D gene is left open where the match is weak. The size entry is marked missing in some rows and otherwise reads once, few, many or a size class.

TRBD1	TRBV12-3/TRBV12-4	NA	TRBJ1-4	TGTGCCAGCCTGAGACAGGGGGCGTTCGAAAAACTGTTTTTT	CASLRQGAFEKLFF
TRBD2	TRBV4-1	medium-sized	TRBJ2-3	TGCGCCAGCTCCCGCGGTCGGCGGGAGAGCACAGATACGCAGTATTTT	CASSRGRRESTDTQYF
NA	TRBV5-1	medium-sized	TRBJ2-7	TGCGCCAGCAGCGCGGGGACGCACGAGCAGTACTTC	CASSAGTHEQYF
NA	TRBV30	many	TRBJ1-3	TGTGCCTGGCGCCGGGACCCCGGCTCTGGAAACACCATATATTTT	CAWRRDPGSGNTIYF
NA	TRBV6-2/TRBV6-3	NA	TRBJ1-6	TGTGTCGGCAGTTACGACGCTAATTCACCCCTCCACTTT	CVGSYDANSPLHF
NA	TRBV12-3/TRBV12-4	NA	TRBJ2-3	TGTGCCAGCAGTCGGACATCTAGCACAGATACGCAGTATTTT	CASSRTSSTDTQYF
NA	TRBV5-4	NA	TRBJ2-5	TGTGCCAGCAGCTTGCGGGGAGAAGAGACCCAGTACTTC	CASSLRGEETQYF
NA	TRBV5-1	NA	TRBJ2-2	TGCGCCAGCAGCCGGGAACGACTCACAAACACCGGGGAGCTGTCTTTT	CASSRERLTNTGELSF
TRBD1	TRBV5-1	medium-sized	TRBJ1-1	TGCGCCAGCAGCTTGGGTGACAGGGGGCGACGGTCTTTCTTT	CASSLGDRGRRSFF
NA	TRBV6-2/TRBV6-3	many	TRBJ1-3	TGTGCCAGCAGATTCCGGTGGGTGACTGAAAACACCATATATTTT	CASRFRWVTENTIYF
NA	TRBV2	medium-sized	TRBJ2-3	TGTGCCAGCAGGGCCCGGGGCGTGACAGATACGCAGTATTTT	CASRARGVTDTQYF
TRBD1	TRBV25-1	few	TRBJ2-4	TGTGCCAGCAGTGATCTCCATGGACAGGGAAGGACCAAAAACATTCAGTACTTC	CASSDLHGQGRTKNIQYF
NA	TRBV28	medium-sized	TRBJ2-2	TGTGCCAGCAGTTTTCGAGGGACCGGGGAGCTGTTTTTT	CASSFRGTGELFF
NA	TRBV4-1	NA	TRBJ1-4	TGCGCCAGCAGCCCCCCGGCGGAAAAACTGTTTTTT	CASSPPAEKLFF
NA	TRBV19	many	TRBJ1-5	TGTGCCAGTAGTTACATACAAGGAGGCAATCAGCCCCAGCATTTT	CASSYIQGGNQPQHF
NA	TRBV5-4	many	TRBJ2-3	TGTGCCAGCAGCTTGGAAACAGATACGCAGTATTTT	CASSLETDTQYF
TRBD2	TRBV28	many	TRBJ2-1	TGTGCCAGCAGTTTTATTGAAGGGACCATTGGTGGGACTAGAATCTACAATGAGCAGTTCTTC	CASSFIEGTIGGTRIYNEQFF
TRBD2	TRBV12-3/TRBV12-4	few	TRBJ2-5	TGTGCCAGCAGCAAGCGGGAGCAAGAGACCCAGTACTTC	CASSKREQETQYF